This T cell receptor beta chain emerged from a study of blood T cell repertoires in COVID-19. This CDR3 spans 16 amino acids. This clone was seen a few times. Produced via immunoSEQ multiplex PCR; TCRdb's table is partial and in-frame only. The sample lists about 180,000 clones, 70% to 90% occurring once. The sequenced sample consisted of peripheral blood. This receptor was taken from a man aged 45-65 years with active or convalescent COVID-19. The genes are TRBV21-1 and TRBJ2-1; TRBD1, the D gene given by the table, was not confirmed from the DNA. TRBV21-1 is given as a pseudogene. This CDR3 reads CASSLYGTGQDNEQFF. The CDR3 nucleotides read TGTGCCAGCAGTCTCTACGGGACAGGGCAGGACAATGAGCAGTTCTTC.